The entry below gives a single T cell receptor beta chain sequence along with its context. The antigen it binds to is not known. No qualities accompany the bases; no much larger clone lies one base away. In the prospective study, participants were 18 to 89 years old, resided in approximately 25 geographic areas of the United States, and were enrolled through a virtual design. In the prospective study, participants were assigned to cohorts based on the clinical history participants reported in a screening survey and a study questionnaire. ImmuneRACE Cohort 3 recovered participants were defined by two consecutive negative NP/OP PCR tests, healthcare professional clearance, or symptom resolution. In the prospective study, mobile phlebotomists collected whole blood, serum and a nasopharyngeal or oropharyngeal swab from each participant. Additional blood draws and questionnaires over an approximately 2-month period could optionally be provided by prospective study participants. Prospective study blood samples were shipped either frozen or at room temperature before DNA extraction.

The data stem from a study of blood T cell repertoires in COVID-19 (dated by TCRdb to about 2020). A note on the overall study: The collaborator samples originated in the United States, Italy and Spain and spanned the acute and convalescent phases of COVID-19. The prospective study material was composed of cDNA or gDNA derived from T cells, B-cell-depleted T cells, or PBMCs. Deeply sampled blood TCRbeta repertoires from subjects exposed to, actively infected with, or recovered from COVID-19 were included in the dataset. The repertoires were made available in a free public database intended to serve as a resource for research on the immune response to SARS-CoV-2. The samples were drawn from two sources: the first 160 participants of the ongoing ImmuneRACE study, and fewer than 1,500 subjects contributed by 6 global collaborators. Nearly every sample came with metadata listing a de-identified subject ID, COVID-19 status, age in years and sex. HLA class I and class II types, where available, came from metadata supplied by the sample provider rather than from assay-based typing. Summary of the overall study and its limitations: How much clinical and demographic metadata was included differed by source and by participant, and the metadata was provided uncurated.

The immunoSEQ Assay, a bias-controlled multiplex PCR, was used to amplify TCRbeta CDR3 regions from genomic DNA. Processing in the source paper ran as follows. Nucleated cell counts per sample were estimated from amplification of reference gene primers within the assay. To quantify the absolute abundance of each unique TCRbeta CDR3 rearrangement, sequence reads were collapsed and filtered. For each sample, productive Simpson clonality was calculated as the square root of Simpson's diversity index over productive rearrangements. TCRdb holds this immuneACCESS table with in-frame rearrangements only. Some clones are missing; in checked studies, unresolved V genes explain under half, and the rest has no known cause. That table furnishes V, J and clone size, whereas the DNA furnished D and trimming. For this sample the table gives roughly 220,000 clones, of which about 88% were detected only once. The ten biggest clones cover under 3% of the sample.

The CDR3, cysteine through phenylalanine, is 16 amino acids long. The entry retains the CDR3 DNA only, 48 bases that are in frame from base 1. The junction shows trimming of 4 bases on V and 1 base on J, and the gene matches do not reach 3 bases of it. The germline V gene provides CDR1 SGDLS and CDR2 YYNGEE. Source material: PBMCs or T cells enriched from blood (not recorded which). The receptor's source is a woman in her 30s who had recovered from COVID-19. The chain joins TRBV9 to TRBJ2-4; TRBD2 matches 12 bases in the middle. The DNA sequence is given as TGTGCCAGCAGCCCTAGCGGGGGGGCCGCCAAAAACATTCAGTACTTC. Translated, it gives CASSPSGGAAKNIQYF. When the CDR3 is completed using the reference TRBV9 and TRBJ2-4 genes on either side, the full variable domain is DSGVTQTPKHLITATGQRVTLRCSPRSGDLSVYWYQQSLDQGLQFLIQYYNGEERAKGNILERFSAQQFPDLHSELNLSSLELGDSALYFCASSPSGGAAKNIQYFGAGTRLSVL.